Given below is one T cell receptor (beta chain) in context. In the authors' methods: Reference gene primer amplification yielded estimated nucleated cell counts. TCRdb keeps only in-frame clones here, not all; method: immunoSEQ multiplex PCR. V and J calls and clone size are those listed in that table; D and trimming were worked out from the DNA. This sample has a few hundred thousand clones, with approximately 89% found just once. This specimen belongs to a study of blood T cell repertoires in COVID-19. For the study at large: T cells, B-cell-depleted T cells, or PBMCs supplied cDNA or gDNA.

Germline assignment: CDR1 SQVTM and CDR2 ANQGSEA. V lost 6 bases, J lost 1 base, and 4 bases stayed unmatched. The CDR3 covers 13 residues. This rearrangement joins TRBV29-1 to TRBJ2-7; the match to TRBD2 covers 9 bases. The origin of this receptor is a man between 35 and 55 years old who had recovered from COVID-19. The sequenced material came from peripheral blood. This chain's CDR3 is CSVSLAGSYEQYF. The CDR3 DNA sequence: TGCAGCGTCTCCCTAGCGGGATCCTACGAGCAGTACTTC.